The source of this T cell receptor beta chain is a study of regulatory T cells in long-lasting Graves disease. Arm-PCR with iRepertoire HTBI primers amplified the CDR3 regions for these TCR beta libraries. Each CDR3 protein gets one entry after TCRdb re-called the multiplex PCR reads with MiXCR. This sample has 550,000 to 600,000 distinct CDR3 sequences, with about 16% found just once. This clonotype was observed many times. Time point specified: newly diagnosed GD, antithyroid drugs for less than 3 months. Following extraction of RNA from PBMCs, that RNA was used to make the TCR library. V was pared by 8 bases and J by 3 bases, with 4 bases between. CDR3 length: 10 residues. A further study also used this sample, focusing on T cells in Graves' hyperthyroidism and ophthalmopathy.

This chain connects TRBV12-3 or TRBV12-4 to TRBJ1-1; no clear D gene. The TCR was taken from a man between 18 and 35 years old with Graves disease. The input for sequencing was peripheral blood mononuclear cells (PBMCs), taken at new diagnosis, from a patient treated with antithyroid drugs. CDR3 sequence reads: CASEHTEAFF. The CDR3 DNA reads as TGTGCCAGCGAGCACACTGAAGCTTTCTTT.